This T cell receptor (beta chain) came from a study of PD-1 blockade in mismatch repair-deficient tumors. Turning to the study itself: Patients had about 13 mismatch repair-deficient cancer types and were previously treated and progressing. Study results and caveats: Tumor-resident clones, often undetectable pretreatment in blood, expanded then contracted after pembrolizumab.

PCR or immunohistochemistry showed mismatch repair deficiency in every enrolled patient. TCRs were sequenced from three patients responding to pembrolizumab. Assay used: immunoSEQ multiplex PCR; TCRdb lists only in-frame clones, some missing. The sample records about 23,000 clones, about 83% being singletons. Remarks on this clone: Its antigen is as yet unknown.

V lost 5 bases and J 0 bases, leaving 8 bases between the germline ends. The CDR3 is 14 residues long. Germline CDR1 and CDR2: SGHTA and FQGNSA. The sequence was collected from an adult with mismatch repair-deficient cancer. This sample comprised peripheral blood, obtained 12 weeks after starting pembrolizumab. The chain uses TRBV7-2 and TRBJ2-1, with D possibly TRBD2 on 5 matching bases. CDR3 nucleotides: TGTGCCAGCAGCAGGGAGACCTCCTACAATGAGCAGTTCTTC. The encoded protein is CASSRETSYNEQFF.